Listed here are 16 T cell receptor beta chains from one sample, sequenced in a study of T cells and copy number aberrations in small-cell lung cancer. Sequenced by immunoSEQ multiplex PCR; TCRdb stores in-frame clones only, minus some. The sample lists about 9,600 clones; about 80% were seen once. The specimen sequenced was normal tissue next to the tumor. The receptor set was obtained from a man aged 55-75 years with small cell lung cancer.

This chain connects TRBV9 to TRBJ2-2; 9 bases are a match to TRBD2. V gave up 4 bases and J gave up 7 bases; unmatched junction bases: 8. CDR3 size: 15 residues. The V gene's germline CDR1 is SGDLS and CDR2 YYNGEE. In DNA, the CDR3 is TGTGCCAGCAGCCCGGGGACTAGCTGGGGCGGGGAGCTGTTTTTT. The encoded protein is CASSPGTSWGGELFF.

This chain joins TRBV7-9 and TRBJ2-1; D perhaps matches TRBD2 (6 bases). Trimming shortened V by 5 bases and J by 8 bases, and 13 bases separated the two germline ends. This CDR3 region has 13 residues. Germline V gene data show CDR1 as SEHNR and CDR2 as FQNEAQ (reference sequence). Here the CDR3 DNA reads TGTGCCAGCAGCACTTGGGGGGTTCATGAGCAGTTCTTC. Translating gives CASSTWGVHEQFF.

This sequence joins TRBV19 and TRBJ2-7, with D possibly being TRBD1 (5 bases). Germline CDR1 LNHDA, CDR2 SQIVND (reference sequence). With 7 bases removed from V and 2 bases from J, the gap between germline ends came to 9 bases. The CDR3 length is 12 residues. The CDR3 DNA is TGTGCCAGTACTTGGGGCGCCTACGAGCAGTACTTC. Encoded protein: CASTWGAYEQYF.

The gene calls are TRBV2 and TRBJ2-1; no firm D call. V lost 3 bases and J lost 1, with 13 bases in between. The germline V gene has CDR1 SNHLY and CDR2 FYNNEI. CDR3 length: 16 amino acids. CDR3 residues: CASSETEPQSYNEQFF. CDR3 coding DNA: TGTGCCAGCAGTGAGACCGAGCCCCAGTCCTACAATGAGCAGTTCTTC.

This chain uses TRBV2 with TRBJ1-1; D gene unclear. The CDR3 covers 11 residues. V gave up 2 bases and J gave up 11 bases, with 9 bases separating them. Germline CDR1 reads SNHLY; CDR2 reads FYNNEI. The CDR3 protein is CASSERSYAFF. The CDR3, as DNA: TGTGCCAGCAGTGAAAGGTCTTACGCTTTCTTT. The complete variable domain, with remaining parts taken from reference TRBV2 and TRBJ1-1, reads EPEVTQTPSHQVTQMGQEVILRCVPISNHLYFYWYRQILGQKVEFLVSFYNNEISEKSEIFDDQFSVERPDGSNFTLKIRSTKLEDSAMYFCASSERSYAFFGQGTRLTVV.

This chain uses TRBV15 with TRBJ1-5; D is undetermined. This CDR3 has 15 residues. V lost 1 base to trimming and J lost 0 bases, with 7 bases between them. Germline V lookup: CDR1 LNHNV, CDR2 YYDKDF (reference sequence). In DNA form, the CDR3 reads TGTGCCACCAGCAGAGGTTCGATTAGCAATCAGCCCCAGCATTTT. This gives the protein CATSRGSISNQPQHF.

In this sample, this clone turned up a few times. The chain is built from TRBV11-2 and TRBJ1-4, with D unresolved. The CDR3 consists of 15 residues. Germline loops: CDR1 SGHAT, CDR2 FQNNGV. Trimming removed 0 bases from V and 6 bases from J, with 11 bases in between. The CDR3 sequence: CASSLDPLPDEKLFF. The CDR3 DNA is TGTGCCAGCAGCTTAGACCCCTTGCCCGATGAAAAACTGTTTTTT.

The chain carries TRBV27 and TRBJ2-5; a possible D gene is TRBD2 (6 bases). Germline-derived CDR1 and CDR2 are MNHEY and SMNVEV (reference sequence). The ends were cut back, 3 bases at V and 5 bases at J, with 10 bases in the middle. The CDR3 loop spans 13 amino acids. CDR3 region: CASSFTGVETQYF. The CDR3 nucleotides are TGTGCCAGCAGTTTTACGGGGGTGGAGACCCAGTACTTC.

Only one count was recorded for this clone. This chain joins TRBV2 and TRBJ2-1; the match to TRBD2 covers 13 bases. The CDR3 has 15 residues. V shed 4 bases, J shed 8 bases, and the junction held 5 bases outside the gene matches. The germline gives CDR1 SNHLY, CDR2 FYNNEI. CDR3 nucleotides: TGTGCCAGCAGTGCGACTAGCGGGAGGATTCATGAGCAGTTCTTC. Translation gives CASSATSGRIHEQFF.

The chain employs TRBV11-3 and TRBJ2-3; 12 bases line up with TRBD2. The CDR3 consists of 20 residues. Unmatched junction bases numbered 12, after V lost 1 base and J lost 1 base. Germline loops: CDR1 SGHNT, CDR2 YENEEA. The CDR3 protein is CASSLGVLAGGFYGTDTQYF. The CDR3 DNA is TGTGCCAGCAGCTTAGGCGTACTAGCGGGAGGCTTTTATGGCACAGATACGCAGTATTTT.

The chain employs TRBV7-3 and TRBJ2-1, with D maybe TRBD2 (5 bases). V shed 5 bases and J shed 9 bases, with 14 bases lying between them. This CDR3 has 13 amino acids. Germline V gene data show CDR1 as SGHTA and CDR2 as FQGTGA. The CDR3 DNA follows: TGTGCCAGCAGCCCGCCGGGATCGTCTGAGCAGTTCTTC. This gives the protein CASSPPGSSEQFF.

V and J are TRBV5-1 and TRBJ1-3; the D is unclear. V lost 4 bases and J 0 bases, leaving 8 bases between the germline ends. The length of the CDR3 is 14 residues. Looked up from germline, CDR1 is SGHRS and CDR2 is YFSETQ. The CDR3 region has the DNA TGCGCCAGCAGCCCCTCCAGCTCTGGAAACACCATATATTTT. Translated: CASSPSSSGNTIYF. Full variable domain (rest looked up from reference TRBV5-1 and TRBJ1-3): KAGVTQTPRYLIKTRGQQVTLSCSPISGHRSVSWYQQTPGQGLQFLFEYFSETQRNKGNFPGRFSGRQFSNSRSEMNVSTLELGDSALYLCASSPSSSGNTIYFGEGSWLTVV.

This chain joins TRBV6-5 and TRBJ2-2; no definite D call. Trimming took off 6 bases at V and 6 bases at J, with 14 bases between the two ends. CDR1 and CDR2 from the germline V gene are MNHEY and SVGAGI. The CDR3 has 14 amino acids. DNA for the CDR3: TGTGCCAGCAGGCTTAACTTCGGGCCCGGGGAGCTGTTTTTT. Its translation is CASRLNFGPGELFF.

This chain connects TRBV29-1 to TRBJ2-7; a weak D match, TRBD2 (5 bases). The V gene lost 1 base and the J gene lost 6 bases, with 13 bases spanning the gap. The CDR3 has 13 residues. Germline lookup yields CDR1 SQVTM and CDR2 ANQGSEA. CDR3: CSVEARRAGEQYF. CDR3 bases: TGCAGCGTTGAAGCCCGTAGGGCGGGCGAGCAGTACTTC.

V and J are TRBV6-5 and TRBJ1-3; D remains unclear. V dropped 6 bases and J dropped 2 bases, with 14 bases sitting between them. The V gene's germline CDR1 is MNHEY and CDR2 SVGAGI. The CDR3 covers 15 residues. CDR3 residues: CASRHLDVPGNTIYF. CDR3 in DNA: TGTGCCAGCAGACATCTCGATGTGCCTGGAAACACCATATATTTT.

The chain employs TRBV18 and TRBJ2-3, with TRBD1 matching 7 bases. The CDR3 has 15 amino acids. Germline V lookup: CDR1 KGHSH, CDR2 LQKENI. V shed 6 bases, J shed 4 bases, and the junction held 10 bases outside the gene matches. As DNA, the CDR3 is TGTGCCAGCTCTCAGGAGACAGGGCCGGCAGATACGCAGTATTTT. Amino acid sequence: CASSQETGPADTQYF.